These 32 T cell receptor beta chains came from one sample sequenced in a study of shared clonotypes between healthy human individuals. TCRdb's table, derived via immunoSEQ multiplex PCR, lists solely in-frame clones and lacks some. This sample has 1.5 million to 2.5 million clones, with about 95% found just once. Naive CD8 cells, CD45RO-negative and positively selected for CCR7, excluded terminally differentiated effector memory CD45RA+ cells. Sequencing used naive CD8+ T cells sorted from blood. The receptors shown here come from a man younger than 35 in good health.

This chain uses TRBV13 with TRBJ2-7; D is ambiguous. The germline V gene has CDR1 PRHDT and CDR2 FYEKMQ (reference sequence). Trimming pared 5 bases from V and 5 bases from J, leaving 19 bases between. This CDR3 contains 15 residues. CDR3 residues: CASSTRVFMADEQYF. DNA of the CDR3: TGTGCCAGCAGCACCCGGGTTTTCATGGCGGACGAGCAGTACTTC.

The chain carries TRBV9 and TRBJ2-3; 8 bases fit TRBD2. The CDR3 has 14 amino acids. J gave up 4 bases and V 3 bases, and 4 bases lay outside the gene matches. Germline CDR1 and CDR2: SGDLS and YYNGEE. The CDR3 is CASSARGGPDTQYF. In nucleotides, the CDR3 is TGTGCCAGCAGCGCCCGGGGGGGCCCAGATACGCAGTATTTT. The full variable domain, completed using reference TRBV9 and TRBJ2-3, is DSGVTQTPKHLITATGQRVTLRCSPRSGDLSVYWYQQSLDQGLQFLIQYYNGEERAKGNILERFSAQQFPDLHSELNLSSLELGDSALYFCASSARGGPDTQYFGPGTRLTVL.

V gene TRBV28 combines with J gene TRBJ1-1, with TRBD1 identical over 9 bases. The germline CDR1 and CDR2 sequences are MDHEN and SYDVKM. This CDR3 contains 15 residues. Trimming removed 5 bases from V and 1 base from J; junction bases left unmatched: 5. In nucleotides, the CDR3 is TGTGCCAGCAGTCCTTACAGGGGGCCGAACACTGAAGCTTTCTTT. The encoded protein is CASSPYRGPNTEAFF.

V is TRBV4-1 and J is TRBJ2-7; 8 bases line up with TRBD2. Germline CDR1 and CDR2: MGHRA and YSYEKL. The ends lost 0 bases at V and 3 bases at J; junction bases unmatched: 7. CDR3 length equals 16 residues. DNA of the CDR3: TGCGCCAGCAGCCAAGAAAGATTAGCGGGGTACTACGAGCAGTACTTC. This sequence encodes CASSQERLAGYYEQYF.

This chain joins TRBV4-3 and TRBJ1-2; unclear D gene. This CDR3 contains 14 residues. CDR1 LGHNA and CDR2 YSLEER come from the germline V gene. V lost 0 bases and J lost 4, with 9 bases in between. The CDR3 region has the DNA TGCGCCAGCAGCCAAGATTCTTCGAGCTATGGCTACACCTTC. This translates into CASSQDSSSYGYTF.

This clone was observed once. CDR3 loop: CASSTILGGQGFPSTDTQYF. CDR3 DNA: TGTGCCAGTAGTACGATCCTCGGGGGACAGGGGTTTCCTAGCACAGATACGCAGTATTTT. This chain connects TRBV19 to TRBJ2-3, with 10 bases identical to TRBD1. The V and J ends lost 4 bases and 0 bases, in that order; junction bases with no gene match: 16. This CDR3 has 20 amino acids. CDR1 is LNHDA and CDR2 is SQIVND in the germline V gene (reference sequence).

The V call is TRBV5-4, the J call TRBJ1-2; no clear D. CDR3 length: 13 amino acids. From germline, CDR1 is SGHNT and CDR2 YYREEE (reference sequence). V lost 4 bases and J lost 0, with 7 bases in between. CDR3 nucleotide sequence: TGTGCCAGCAGCGGAGCCTCTAACTATGGCTACACCTTC. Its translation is CASSGASNYGYTF. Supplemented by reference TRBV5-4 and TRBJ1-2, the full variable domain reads ETGVTQSPTHLIKTRGQQVTLRCSSQSGHNTVSWYQQALGQGPQFIFQYYREEENGRGNFPPRFSGLQFPNYSSELNVNALELDDSALYLCASSGASNYGYTFGSGTRLTVV.

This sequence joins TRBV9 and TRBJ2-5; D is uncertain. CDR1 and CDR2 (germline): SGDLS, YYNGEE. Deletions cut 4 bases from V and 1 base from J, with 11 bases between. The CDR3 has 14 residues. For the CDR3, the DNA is TGTGCCAGCAGCAACCGCCTGGCCCAAGAGACCCAGTACTTC. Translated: CASSNRLAQETQYF.

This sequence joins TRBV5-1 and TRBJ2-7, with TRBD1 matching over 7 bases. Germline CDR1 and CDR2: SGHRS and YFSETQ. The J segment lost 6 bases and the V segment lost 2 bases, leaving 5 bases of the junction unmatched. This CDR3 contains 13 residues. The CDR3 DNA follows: TGCGCCAGCAGCTTCGGACAGGCGGGCGAGCAGTACTTC. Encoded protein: CASSFGQAGEQYF.

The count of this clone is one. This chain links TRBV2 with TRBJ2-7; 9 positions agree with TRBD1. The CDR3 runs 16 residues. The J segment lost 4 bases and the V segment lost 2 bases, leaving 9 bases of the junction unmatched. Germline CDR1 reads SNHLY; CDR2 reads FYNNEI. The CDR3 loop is CASSETVGQGRYEQYF. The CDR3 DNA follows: TGTGCCAGCAGTGAAACCGTGGGACAGGGCCGATACGAGCAGTACTTC. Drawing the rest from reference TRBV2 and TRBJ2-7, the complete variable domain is EPEVTQTPSHQVTQMGQEVILRCVPISNHLYFYWYRQILGQKVEFLVSFYNNEISEKSEIFDDQFSVERPDGSNFTLKIRSTKLEDSAMYFCASSETVGQGRYEQYFGPGTRLTVT.

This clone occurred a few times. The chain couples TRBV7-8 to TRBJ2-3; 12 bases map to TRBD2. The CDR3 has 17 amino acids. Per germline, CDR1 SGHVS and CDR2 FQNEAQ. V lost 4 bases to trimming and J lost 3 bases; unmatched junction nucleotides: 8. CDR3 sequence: CASSWNLLAGGTDTQYF. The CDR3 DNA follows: TGTGCCAGCAGCTGGAACCTACTAGCGGGGGGTACAGATACGCAGTATTTT.

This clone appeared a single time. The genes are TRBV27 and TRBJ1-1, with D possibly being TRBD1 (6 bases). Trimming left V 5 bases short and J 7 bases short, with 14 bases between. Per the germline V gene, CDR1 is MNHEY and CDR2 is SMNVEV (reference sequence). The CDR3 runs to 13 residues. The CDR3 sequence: CASSPYREGEAFF. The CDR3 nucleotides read TGTGCCAGCAGTCCCTACAGGGAGGGTGAAGCTTTCTTT.

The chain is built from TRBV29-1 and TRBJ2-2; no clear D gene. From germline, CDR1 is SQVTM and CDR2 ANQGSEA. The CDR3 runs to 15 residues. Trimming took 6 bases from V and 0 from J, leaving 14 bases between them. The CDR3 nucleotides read TGCAGCGTCGGCGGTACAGACTCGAACACCGGGGAGCTGTTTTTT. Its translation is CSVGGTDSNTGELFF.

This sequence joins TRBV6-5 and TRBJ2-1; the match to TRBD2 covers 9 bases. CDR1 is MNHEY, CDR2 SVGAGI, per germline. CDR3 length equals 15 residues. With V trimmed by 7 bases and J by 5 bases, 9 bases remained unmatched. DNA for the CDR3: TGTGCCAGCAATGTAGCCGCGGGAGGGGACAATGAGCAGTTCTTC. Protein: CASNVAAGGDNEQFF.

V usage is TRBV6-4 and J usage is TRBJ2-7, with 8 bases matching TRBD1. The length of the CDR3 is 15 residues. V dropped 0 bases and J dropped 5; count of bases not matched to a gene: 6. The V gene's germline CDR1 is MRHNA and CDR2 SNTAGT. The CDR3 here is CASSDSPGGTDEQYF. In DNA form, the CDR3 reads TGTGCCAGCAGTGACTCGCCAGGGGGCACGGACGAGCAGTACTTC.

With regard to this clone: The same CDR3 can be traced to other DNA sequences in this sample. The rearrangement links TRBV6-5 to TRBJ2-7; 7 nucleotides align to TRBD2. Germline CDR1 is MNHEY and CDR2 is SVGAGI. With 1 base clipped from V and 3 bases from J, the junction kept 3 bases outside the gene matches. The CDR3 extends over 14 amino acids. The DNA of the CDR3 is TGTGCCAGCAGTTACTTAACGGGAGGCTACGAGCAGTACTTC. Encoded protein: CASSYLTGGYEQYF.

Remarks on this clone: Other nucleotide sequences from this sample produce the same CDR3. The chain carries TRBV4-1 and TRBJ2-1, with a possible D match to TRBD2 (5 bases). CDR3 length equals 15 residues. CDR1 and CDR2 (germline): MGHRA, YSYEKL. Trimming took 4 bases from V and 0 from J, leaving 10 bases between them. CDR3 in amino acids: CASSRTGSSYNEQFF. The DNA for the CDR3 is TGCGCCAGCAGCCGAACTGGGAGCTCCTACAATGAGCAGTTCTTC.

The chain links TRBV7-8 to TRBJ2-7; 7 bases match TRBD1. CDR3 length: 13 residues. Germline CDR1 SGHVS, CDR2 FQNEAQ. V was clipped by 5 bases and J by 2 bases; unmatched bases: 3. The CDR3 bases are TGTGCCAGCAGCCCGACAGGGACCTACGAGCAGTACTTC. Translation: CASSPTGTYEQYF. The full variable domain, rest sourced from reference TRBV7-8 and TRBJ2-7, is GAGVSQSPRYKVAKRGQDVALRCDPISGHVSLFWYQQALGQGPEFLTYFQNEAQLDKSGLPSDRFFAERPEGSVSTLKIQRTQQEDSAVYLCASSPTGTYEQYFGPGTRLTVT.

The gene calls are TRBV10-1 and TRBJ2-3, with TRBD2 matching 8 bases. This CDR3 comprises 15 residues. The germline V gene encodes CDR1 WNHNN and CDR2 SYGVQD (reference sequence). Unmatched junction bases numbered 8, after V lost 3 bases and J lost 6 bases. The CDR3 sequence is CASSEPGLGGDTQYF. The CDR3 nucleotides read TGCGCCAGCAGTGAACCGGGACTAGGAGGGGATACGCAGTATTTT.

The DNA of the CDR3 is TGCGCCAGCAGCTTGATAGCTGACTCCTACGAGCAGTACTTC. It yields the protein CASSLIADSYEQYF. V is TRBV5-1 and J is TRBJ2-7; D ambiguous. Germline loops: CDR1 SGHRS, CDR2 YFSETQ. The V end lost 1 base, the J end lost 0 bases, and 8 bases lay between the germline ends. CDR3 length: 14 residues.

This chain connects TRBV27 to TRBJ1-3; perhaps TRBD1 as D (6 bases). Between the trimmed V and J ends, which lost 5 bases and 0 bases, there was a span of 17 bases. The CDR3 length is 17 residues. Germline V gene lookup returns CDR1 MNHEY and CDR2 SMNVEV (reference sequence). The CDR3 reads CASSPLPQGASGNTIYF. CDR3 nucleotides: TGTGCCAGCAGTCCACTCCCACAGGGAGCCTCTGGAAACACCATATATTTT.

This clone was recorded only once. The DNA for the CDR3 is TGTGCCAGCAGTAACAGGAGCCCCTACGAGCAGTACTTC. Protein product: CASSNRSPYEQYF. The gene calls are TRBV6-1 and TRBJ2-7; D is possibly TRBD1 (5 bases). Germline CDR1 reads MNHNS; CDR2 reads SASEGT. The CDR3 consists of 13 residues. Deletions cut 5 bases from V and 2 bases from J, with 10 bases between.

CDR3 in DNA: TGTGCCACCAGCAGAGATTTGGGTATGGGGTCGGGCAATCAGCCCCAGCATTTT. This encodes CATSRDLGMGSGNQPQHF. V gene TRBV15 combines with J gene TRBJ1-5; D is uncertain. The germline V gene encodes CDR1 LNHNV and CDR2 YYDKDF (reference sequence). Trimming pared 0 bases from V and 2 bases from J, leaving 17 bases between. This CDR3 spans 18 amino acids. The variable domain in full, with the rest retrieved from reference TRBV15 and TRBJ1-5, is DAMVIQNPRYQVTQFGKPVTLSCSQTLNHNVMYWYQQKSSQAPKLLFHYYDKDFNNEADTPDNFQSRRPNTSFCFLDIRSPGLGDTAMYLCATSRDLGMGSGNQPQHFGDGTRLSIL.

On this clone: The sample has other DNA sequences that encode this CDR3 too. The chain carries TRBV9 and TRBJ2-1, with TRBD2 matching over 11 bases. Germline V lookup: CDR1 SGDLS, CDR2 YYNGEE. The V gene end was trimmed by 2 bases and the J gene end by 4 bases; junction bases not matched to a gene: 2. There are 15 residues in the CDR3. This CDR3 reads CASSVGLAEYNEQFF. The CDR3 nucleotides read TGTGCCAGCAGCGTGGGACTAGCGGAATACAATGAGCAGTTCTTC. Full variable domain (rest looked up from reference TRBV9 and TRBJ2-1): DSGVTQTPKHLITATGQRVTLRCSPRSGDLSVYWYQQSLDQGLQFLIQYYNGEERAKGNILERFSAQQFPDLHSELNLSSLELGDSALYFCASSVGLAEYNEQFFGPGTRLTVL.

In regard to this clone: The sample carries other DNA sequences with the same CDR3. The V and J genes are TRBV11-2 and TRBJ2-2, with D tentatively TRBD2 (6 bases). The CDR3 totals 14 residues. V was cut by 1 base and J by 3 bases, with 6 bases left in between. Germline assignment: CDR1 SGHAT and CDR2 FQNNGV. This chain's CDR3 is CASSLAGDTGELFF. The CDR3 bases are TGTGCCAGCAGCTTAGCGGGAGACACCGGGGAGCTGTTTTTT.

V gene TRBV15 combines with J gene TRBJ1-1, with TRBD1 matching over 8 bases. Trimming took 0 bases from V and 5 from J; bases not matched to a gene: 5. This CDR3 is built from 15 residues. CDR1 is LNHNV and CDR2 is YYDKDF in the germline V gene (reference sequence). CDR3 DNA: TGTGCCACCAGCAGAGATCCAGGGGGCGTAACTGAAGCTTTCTTT. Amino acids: CATSRDPGGVTEAFF.

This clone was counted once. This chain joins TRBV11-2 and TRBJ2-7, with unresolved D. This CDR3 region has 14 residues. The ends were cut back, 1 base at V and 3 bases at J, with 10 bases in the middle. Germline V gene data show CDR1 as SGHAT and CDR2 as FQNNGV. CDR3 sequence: CASSLGALRYEQYF. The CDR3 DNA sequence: TGTGCCAGCAGCTTAGGGGCCCTTCGCTACGAGCAGTACTTC.

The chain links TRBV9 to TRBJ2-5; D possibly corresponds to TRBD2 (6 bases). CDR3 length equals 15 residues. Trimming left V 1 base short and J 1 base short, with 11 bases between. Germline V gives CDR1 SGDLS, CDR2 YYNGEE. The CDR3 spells CASSVTGGGQETQYF. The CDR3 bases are TGTGCCAGCAGCGTAACTGGGGGAGGCCAAGAGACCCAGTACTTC.

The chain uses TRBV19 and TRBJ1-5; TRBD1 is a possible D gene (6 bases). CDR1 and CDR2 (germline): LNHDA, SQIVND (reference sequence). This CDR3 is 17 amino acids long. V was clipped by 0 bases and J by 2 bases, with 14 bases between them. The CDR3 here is CASSIDFGGPGNQPQHF. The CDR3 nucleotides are TGTGCCAGTAGTATAGATTTTGGGGGGCCGGGCAATCAGCCCCAGCATTTT.

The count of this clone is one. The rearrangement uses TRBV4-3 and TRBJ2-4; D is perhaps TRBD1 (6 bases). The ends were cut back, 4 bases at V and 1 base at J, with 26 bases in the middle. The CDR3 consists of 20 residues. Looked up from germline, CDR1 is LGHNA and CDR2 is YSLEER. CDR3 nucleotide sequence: TGCGCCAGCAGCCGAACAAAAAACTTAAACAGGGAAGTGGCCAAAAACATTCAGTACTTC. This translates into CASSRTKNLNREVAKNIQYF.

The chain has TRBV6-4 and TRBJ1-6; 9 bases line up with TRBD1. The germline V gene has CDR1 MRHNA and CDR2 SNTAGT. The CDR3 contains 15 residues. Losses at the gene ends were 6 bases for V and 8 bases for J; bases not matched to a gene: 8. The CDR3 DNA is TGTGCCAGCAGCCCTTCCGGACAGGGGTATTCACCCCTCCACTTT. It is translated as CASSPSGQGYSPLHF.

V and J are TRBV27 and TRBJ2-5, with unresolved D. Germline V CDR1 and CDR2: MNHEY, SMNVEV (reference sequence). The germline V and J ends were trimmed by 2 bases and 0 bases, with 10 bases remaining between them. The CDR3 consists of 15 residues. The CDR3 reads CASSLQGSHQETQYF. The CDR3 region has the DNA TGTGCCAGCAGTTTACAAGGCAGTCACCAAGAGACCCAGTACTTC.